This record looks at one TCR beta chain sequence and its context. Antigen specificity is unknown. TCRdb reprocessed the 5' RACE reads and stores each CDR3 protein as one record, lacking DNA. This table lists some 460,000 distinct CDR3 sequences. The data were obtained in a study of T cells expressing NK-cell markers. For the study at large: The TCR beta repertoires were obtained from sorted CD3+CD56+NKG2C+, CD3+CD56+NKG2C- and CD3+CD56-NKG2C+ T cells. One of the eight sequenced donors was seronegative, whereas the other seven were HCMV-seropositive.

Study-level points and caveats: NKG2C+ dominant clonotype frequencies in six donors were roughly 1.0-7.0% of CD8+ T cells. For a handful of donors, these clonotypes were likewise the leading ones in the CD3+CD56-NKG2C+ fraction.

Germline CDR1 reads MGHRA; CDR2 reads YSYEKL. The CDR3 loop spans 14 amino acids. The chain recombines TRBV4-1 with TRBJ1-1. Sequenced input: blood T cells: a sorted CD56 or NKG2C T cell subset, CD4+ or CD8+ T cells, or bulk PBMC T cells (not recorded which). The clonotype was recovered from a woman aged 50 to 60 in good health. CDR3 loop: CASSQADFGLRAFF.